This T cell receptor (beta chain) was found in a study of response to subunit inactivated influenza vaccine. The CDR3 extends over 16 amino acids. Germline V gene lookup returns CDR1 MNHEY and CDR2 SVGAGI. With 4 bases clipped from V and 4 bases from J, the junction kept 10 bases outside the gene matches. One entry per CDR3 protein, called by TCRdb with MiXCR from the RT-PCR reads. The repertoire has 650,000 to 800,000 distinct CDR3 sequences, around 20% of them found once; the top ten carry approximately 10%. This chain uses TRBV6-5 with TRBJ2-1; 7 nucleotides match TRBD1. This receptor was identified in a man aged 45-60 years who received an inactivated influenza vaccine. Source: PBMCs from blood, taken 4 to 6 days after vaccination. The CDR3 reads CASSFPPGQPYNEQFF. DNA of the CDR3: TGTGCCAGCAGTTTCCCCCCGGGACAGCCTTACAATGAGCAGTTCTTC.